Listed below are T cell receptor beta chains from one sample, sequenced in a study of T cell changes during pregnancy in multiple sclerosis. The assay was immunoSEQ multiplex PCR, and TCRdb's table has in-frame clones only and misses some. The sample holds some 94,000 clones, 92% seen once. The sample was peripheral blood, taken in the first trimester of pregnancy. The origin of the receptors is a female donor with multiple sclerosis, enrolled in a pregnancy study. CDR3s include the opening cysteine and the closing phenylalanine or tryptophan. A D gene is named only where the DNA matches it firmly. Expanded clones get a size class; other rows say once, few or many, or leave the size out.

clone_size,v_call,d_call,j_call,cdr3_nt,cdr3_aa
few,TRBV5-4,TRBD2,TRBJ2-1,TGTGCCAGCAGCGTCCCGGGACTAGCGGACTACAATGAGCAGTTCTTC,CASSVPGLADYNEQFF
once,TRBV7-8,TRBD2,TRBJ2-3,TGTGCCAGCAGCTTCGAGCGGGATAACACAGATACGCAGTATTTT,CASSFERDNTDTQYF
-,TRBV7-8,TRBD2,TRBJ2-1,TGTGCCAGCAGCACTAGCGGGAGGGGGAATGAGCAGTTCTTC,CASSTSGRGNEQFF
-,TRBV28,TRBD2,TRBJ2-7,TGTGCCAGCACTTTGGGGACTAGCGGGATTGGGCGAGGGGAGCAGTACTTC,CASTLGTSGIGRGEQYF
-,TRBV10-2,TRBD2,TRBJ2-2,TGCGCCAGCAGACTAGCGGGAGGCTTTACCGGGGAGCTGTTTTTT,CASRLAGGFTGELFF
-,TRBV27,-,TRBJ1-1,TGTGCCAGCAGTTTACAGGAGAACACTGAAGCTTTCTTT,CASSLQENTEAFF
-,TRBV5-8,TRBD1,TRBJ2-2,TGTGCCAGCAGCTTGGGGGACAGGGGAGACACCGGGGAGCTGTTTTTT,CASSLGDRGDTGELFF
once,TRBV6-1,TRBD2,TRBJ2-2,TGTGCCAGCAGTGCCGGGACTAGCGGAACCGGGGAGCTGTTTTTT,CASSAGTSGTGELFF
few,TRBV29-1,-,TRBJ1-1,TGCAGCGTTGGTAACTCCGGAGGCACTGAAGCTTTCTTT,CSVGNSGGTEAFF
-,TRBV5-4,TRBD1,TRBJ2-1,TGTGCCAGCAGCCGGGCGGACAGGGCCTCCTACAATGAGCAGTTCTTC,CASSRADRASYNEQFF
-,TRBV4-3,TRBD2,TRBJ2-5,TGCGCCAGCAGCCAAGATAATAGCGGGAGTGGGGAGACCCAGTACTTC,CASSQDNSGSGETQYF
-,TRBV10-2,TRBD2,TRBJ2-3,TGCGCCAGCAGACACACCGGGACTAGCTCGGCAGATACGCAGTATTTT,CASRHTGTSSADTQYF
-,TRBV7-6,-,TRBJ1-1,TGTGCCAGCAGCTCTGGACAGAACACTGAAGCTTTCTTT,CASSSGQNTEAFF
-,TRBV7-2,TRBD2,TRBJ2-3,TGTGCCAGCAGCCAGACCGCGGGACTAGCGGGCAGCACAGATACGCAGTATTTT,CASSQTAGLAGSTDTQYF
-,TRBV19,-,TRBJ2-1,TGTGCCAGTAGTATAAACTACTACAATGAGCAGTTCTTC,CASSINYYNEQFF
once,TRBV27,-,TRBJ2-7,TGTGCCAGCAGTTCTACAGCTTCCTACGAGCAGTACTTC,CASSSTASYEQYF
-,TRBV7-8,-,TRBJ2-4,TGTGCCAGCAGCTTAGCCAGGGGAAACATTCAGTACTTC,CASSLARGNIQYF
-,TRBV9,-,TRBJ2-1,TGTGCCAGCAGCGTAGATGAAGGCAGGGGTGTAGAGCAGTTCTTC,CASSVDEGRGVEQFF
once,TRBV6-1,TRBD2,TRBJ2-2,TGTGCCCCGGGGAGAGGCGGGGGGGGTCCCGGGGAGCTGTTTTTT,CAPGRGGGGPGELFF
-,TRBV5-1,-,TRBJ2-1,TGCGCCAGCAGCTTGCCCCGACAGGACAATGAGCAGTTCTTC,CASSLPRQDNEQFF
-,TRBV27,TRBD1,TRBJ1-1,TGTGCCAGCAGTCCCATGACAGGGGGGTACACTGAAGCTTTCTTT,CASSPMTGGYTEAFF
-,TRBV2,-,TRBJ2-7,TGTGCCAGCAGTGATTCCCAGGGTTGGGAGCAGTACTTC,CASSDSQGWEQYF
once,TRBV7-9,TRBD1,TRBJ2-1,TGTGCCAGCAGCACTAGGACAGGGGGCTACTATGAGCAGTTCTTC,CASSTRTGGYYEQFF
-,TRBV5-4,TRBD2,TRBJ2-1,TGTGCCAGCAGCCTAGGACTAGCGGGAGGGTTAAGGAATGAGCAGTTCTTC,CASSLGLAGGLRNEQFF
-,TRBV11-2,TRBD2,TRBJ2-1,TGTGCCAGCAGCCCCCGGGACTACCCGAGGAGCTCCTACAATGAGCAGTTCTTC,CASSPRDYPRSSYNEQFF
-,TRBV2,TRBD1,TRBJ1-1,TGTGCCAGCAGGCTCCAAGGACAGGGAGGCACTGAAGCTTTCTTT,CASRLQGQGGTEAFF
-,TRBV13,TRBD2,TRBJ2-2,TGTGCCAGCAGCTTCCGGGGGGCCGGGGAGCTGTTTTTT,CASSFRGAGELFF
few,TRBV5-6,TRBD1,TRBJ2-7,TGTGCCAGCAGCTTGGGCGGACAGGGGTACTACGAGCAGTACTTC,CASSLGGQGYYEQYF
-,TRBV10-2,-,TRBJ1-5,TGCGCCAGCAGTGAGGCAGGGAATAGTCAGCCCCAGCATTTT,CASSEAGNSQPQHF
-,TRBV5-4,TRBD1,TRBJ2-2,TGTGCCAGCAGCCCCCGGGACAGAGACTCCGGGGAGCTGTTTTTT,CASSPRDRDSGELFF
-,TRBV27,-,TRBJ1-5,TGTGCCAGCAGTTTATCGAGTGCACAGCCCCAGCATTTT,CASSLSSAQPQHF
-,TRBV2,TRBD1,TRBJ1-1,TGTGCCAGCAGCCAACAGGGGCCCACTGAAGCTTTCTTT,CASSQQGPTEAFF
-,TRBV29-1,TRBD1,TRBJ1-2,TGCAGCGTGGCCAGGACAGGGCCCGGCTACACCTTC,CSVARTGPGYTF
once,TRBV7-2,TRBD2,TRBJ2-1,TGTGCCAGCAGCGATCAGCGGGGTCCGGGGAATGAGCAGTTCTTC,CASSDQRGPGNEQFF
-,TRBV7-7,TRBD2,TRBJ2-1,TGTGCCAGCAGCGAGGGACTAGCGGGATTCGATGAGCAGTTCTTC,CASSEGLAGFDEQFF
-,TRBV4-1,TRBD1,TRBJ2-3,TGCGCCAGCAGCCCCGGGACAGGGTATACAGATACGCAGTATTTT,CASSPGTGYTDTQYF
-,TRBV27,TRBD1,TRBJ1-5,TGTGCCAGCAGCCCTCCGCCCACAGGGGATAGCAATCAGCCCCAGCATTTT,CASSPPPTGDSNQPQHF
few,TRBV10-3,TRBD1,TRBJ1-2,TGTGCCATTCTCTATAGCGACAGGGGAAATGGCTACACCTTC,CAILYSDRGNGYTF
-,TRBV4-1,TRBD1,TRBJ2-5,TGCGCCAGCAGGCCCAGGACAGGGGACCAAGAGACCCAGTACTTC,CASRPRTGDQETQYF
once,TRBV2,TRBD2,TRBJ2-1,TGTGCCAGCAGCCTCCGACTAGCGGGAGGGATCGGGGAGCAGTTCTTC,CASSLRLAGGIGEQFF
-,TRBV10-3,-,TRBJ2-7,TGTGCCATCAGTGATCAGGGGATTGGGTACGAGCAGTACTTC,CAISDQGIGYEQYF
-,TRBV30,TRBD1,TRBJ1-1,TGTGCCTGGAGGGGACAGATGGACACTGAAGCTTTCTTT,CAWRGQMDTEAFF
-,TRBV19,TRBD1,TRBJ1-1,TGTGCCAGTGAACGCCGGGACAGAGGGATGAACACTGAAGCTTTCTTT,CASERRDRGMNTEAFF
-,TRBV19,TRBD1,TRBJ1-2,TGTGCCAGTAGTCCCGGGACAGGGATGGGCTACACCTTC,CASSPGTGMGYTF
-,TRBV25-1,-,TRBJ2-2,TGTGCCAGCAGTGAATATCGAGTGAACACCGGGGAGCTGTTTTTT,CASSEYRVNTGELFF
-,TRBV7-8,TRBD2,TRBJ2-3,TGTGCCAGCAGCTCATTAGCGGGTGTGGCAGATACGCAGTATTTT,CASSSLAGVADTQYF
-,TRBV10-3,-,TRBJ2-7,TGTGCCATCAGTGCGAACAGGGCCTCCTACGAGCAGTACTTC,CAISANRASYEQYF
-,TRBV19,TRBD1,TRBJ2-2,TGTGCCACCCGGACAGGGGGCAGTACCGGGGAGCTGTTTTTT,CATRTGGSTGELFF
-,TRBV6-6,TRBD2,TRBJ2-2,TGTGCCAGCGGGGGGGGGTACACCGGGGAGCTGTTTTTT,CASGGGYTGELFF
-,TRBV30,-,TRBJ2-7,TGTGCCTGGAGTGTTGGAGGCGGTTACGAGCAGTACTTC,CAWSVGGGYEQYF
-,TRBV7-8,TRBD1,TRBJ2-7,TGTGCCAGCAGCTTAATCCCCAACCAGGGGGCAGGGGAGCAGTACTTC,CASSLIPNQGAGEQYF
once,TRBV28,-,TRBJ1-5,TGTGCCAGCAGACCCGGAGGTCCTTTACAGCATTTT,CASRPGGPLQHF
-,TRBV21-1,-,TRBJ2-2,TGTGCCAGCGGGCAGACTAGCGGGAGGACTACCGGGGAGCTGTTTTTT,CASGQTSGRTTGELFF
once,TRBV2,TRBD1,TRBJ1-5,TGTGCCAGCAGGGGAACGGACAGGGTCAATCAGCCCCAGCATTTT,CASRGTDRVNQPQHF
-,TRBV5-1,TRBD2,TRBJ2-3,TGCGCCAGCAGCCCAGCGGGAGGGCCCGATACGCAGTATTTT,CASSPAGGPDTQYF
-,TRBV7-6,TRBD2,TRBJ2-2,TGTGCCAGCAGCCCCGGACTAGCGGGTACCGGGGAGCTGTTTTTT,CASSPGLAGTGELFF
-,TRBV28,TRBD1,TRBJ2-7,TGTGCCAGCAGTATAACAGGGGCGGTATACGAGCAGTACTTC,CASSITGAVYEQYF
-,TRBV7-2,TRBD1,TRBJ1-2,TGTGCCAGCAGCTTAACAGGGGGGGGCTATGGCTACACCTTC,CASSLTGGGYGYTF
-,TRBV30,TRBD2,TRBJ2-7,TGTGCCTGGAGTGCCGGGAGGCTTGACGGGTATAGCTACGAGCAGTACTTC,CAWSAGRLDGYSYEQYF